This T cell receptor beta chain was sequenced for a study of shared clonotypes between healthy human individuals. As for the study in general: The people who gave samples were a couple of women and a few men aged 18 to 49. Donors had three CD4 naive, three CD4 memory, two CD8 naive and one CD8 memory plate apiece. Study findings and constraints: Sampling was confined to blood; repertoires within tissues likely differ. Shared clonotypes: approximately 5.3% naive CD4, 3.5% to 4% naive CD8, around 2.2% memory CD4, around 0.4% memory CD8.

The assay was immunoSEQ multiplex PCR, and TCRdb's table has in-frame clones only and misses some. The sample carries about 2 million clones, about 95% recorded once. The V end was cut by 2 bases, the J end by 5 bases, with 4 bases between. The CDR3 is 12 amino acids. Germline values: CDR1 SEHNR, CDR2 FQNEAQ (reference sequence). As to this clone: Its specificity is not known. This sample includes further DNA sequences coding for the same CDR3.

CD45RO-negative CD8 cells positively selected for CCR7 made up the naive population, which excluded terminally differentiated effector memory CD45RA+ cells. Sequencing was carried out using naive CD8+ T cells sorted from blood. The rearrangement joins TRBV7-9 to TRBJ1-5; D unclear. The TCR was taken from a man younger than 35 in good health. The CDR3 nucleotides read TGTGCCAGCAGCTTAACGGATCAGCCCCAGCATTTT. As protein: CASSLTDQPQHF.